This T cell receptor beta chain was captured by sequencing in a study of cytomegalovirus exposure and HLA in healthy donors. Study details: Samples from HLA-typed donors yielded about 85 million unique TCRs in an early data release. Study-level findings and limits: Reported results showed that the classifier diagnosed cytomegalovirus status with high specificity and sensitivity. Follow-up analysis later connected one missense variant in DCLRE1C with trimming of TCR beta V- and J-genes. Cytomegalovirus-associated status was assigned to some 180 TCR beta chains.

As regards this clone: No antigen is known for it.

PCR used 60 Vbeta primers and 13 Jbeta primers. This table comes from immunoSEQ multiplex PCR, and its TCRdb copy is limited to in-frame clones, with some not included. Among about 160,000 clones, 70% to 80% were seen once, and the ten largest hold approximately 2%. Sequenced sample: PBMCs. This clonotype was obtained from a man between 35 and 55 years old in good health and CMV-seronegative.

This chain's CDR3 is CASSLRTGQETQYF. The CDR3 DNA sequence: TGCGCCAGCAGCCTCCGGACGGGACAAGAGACCCAGTACTTC. The genes are TRBV5-1 and TRBJ2-5, with D perhaps TRBD2 (5 bases). Trimming cost V 4 bases and J 2 bases, with 12 bases left between them. This CDR3 spans 14 amino acids. Germline assignment: CDR1 SGHRS and CDR2 YFSETQ.